This T cell receptor (beta chain) emerged from a study of identifying expanded T cells in peripheral blood (dated by TCRdb to about 2019). Regarding the research as a whole: Separate aliquots of the same genomic DNA pool were sequenced to produce technical replicates, and four replicates were compared in pairs. The research as a whole found: Across all healthy donors, variance in clone template counts between two-week samples was found to increase significantly with total template count. Between technical replicates the binomial model flagged approximately 1.2 differentially abundant clones, whereas over about 2 weeks the binomial model flagged about 16.4 and over about four weeks 19 to 20. The authors expected that biological variance in healthy repertoires might rise further over much longer intervals, such as months to years. The beta-binomial model significantly reduced the number of clones called differentially abundant and the false-positive rate across all healthy-donor time intervals.

During the collection period, no immune events, such as infections, were documented for the healthy donors. Healthy-donor blood repertoires served as a training cohort to calibrate time-dependent variance in a beta-binomial model of T-cell clone differential abundance. The training cohort was composed of approximately ten healthy donors, 3 female and 7 male. Donor ages ranged from roughly 29 to 64 years, with an average of 43 years. Obtained from a commercial supplier, whole blood was collected from each healthy donor at three time points set around 2 weeks apart. For immunosequencing, genomic DNA was extracted from whole blood that had not been sorted. V is cut back by 3 bases and J by 3 bases, with 3 bases in the junction unmatched. The germline V gene encodes CDR1 LGHNA and CDR2 YNFKEQ. Inclusive of the bounding cysteine and phenylalanine, the CDR3 is 15 residues long. CDR3 DNA is the only sequence kept; it has 45 bases, read in frame from the first base.

The immunoSEQ Assay, which uses bias-controlled multiplex PCR amplification of genomic DNA, was used to profile TCRbeta CDR3 regions. Concerning the study's data processing: To quantify the absolute abundance of each unique TCRbeta CDR3 region, the sequences were collapsed and filtered. Differential abundance was tested with a binomial (Fisher-equivalent) model and with a beta-binomial model adding time-dependent variance fitted from healthy donors. Any clone with fewer than 5 combined templates was excluded, and a clone was called differentially abundant if its Benjamini-Hochberg FDR was below 0.01. In the beta-binomial model, variance was expressed as a function of the total template count across the two samples, in the form v = (b*log(k)+a)^2. TCRdb holds this immuneACCESS table with in-frame rearrangements only. Some clones are missing; in checked studies, unresolved V genes explain under half, and the rest has no known cause. That table is the source of V, J and clone size, and D and trimming were worked out from the DNA. This sample comprises just over 90,000 clones, almost 90% of them detected only once. The ten largest clones take up 3.5% to 5% of the sample.

Concerning this clone: Its antigen is still unknown. No base quality information exists; no much larger clone differs at one position.

The V and J segments used are TRBV4-2 and TRBJ2-1; the junction holds 9 bases that match TRBD2. Sequenced sample: blood. The sequence was obtained from a person aged 18 to 69 in good health. The CDR3 is CASSQALAGYNEQFF. The nucleotides read TGTGCCAGCAGCCAGGCACTAGCGGGCTACAATGAGCAGTTCTTC.